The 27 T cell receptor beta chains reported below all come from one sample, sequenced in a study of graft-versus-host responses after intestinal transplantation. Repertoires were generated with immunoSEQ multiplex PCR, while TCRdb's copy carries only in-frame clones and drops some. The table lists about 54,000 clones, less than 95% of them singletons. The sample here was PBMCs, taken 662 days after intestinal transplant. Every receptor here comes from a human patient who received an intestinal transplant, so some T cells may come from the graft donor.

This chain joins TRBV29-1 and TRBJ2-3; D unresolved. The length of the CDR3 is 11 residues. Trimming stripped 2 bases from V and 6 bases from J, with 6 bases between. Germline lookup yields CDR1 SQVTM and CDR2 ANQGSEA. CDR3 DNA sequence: TGCAGCGTTGAATTGGGGGATACGCAGTATTTT. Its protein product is CSVELGDTQYF.

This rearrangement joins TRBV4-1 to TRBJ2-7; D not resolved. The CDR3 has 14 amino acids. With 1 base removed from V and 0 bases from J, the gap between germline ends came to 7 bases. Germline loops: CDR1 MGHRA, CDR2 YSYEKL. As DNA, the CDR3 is TGCGCCAGCAGCCAAGTCCAGAGCTCCTACGAGCAGTACTTC. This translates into CASSQVQSSYEQYF.

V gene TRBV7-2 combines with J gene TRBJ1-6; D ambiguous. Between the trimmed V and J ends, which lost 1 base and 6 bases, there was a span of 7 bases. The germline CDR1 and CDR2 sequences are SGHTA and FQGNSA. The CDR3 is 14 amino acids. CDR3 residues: CASSLGAVNSPLHF. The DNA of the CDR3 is TGTGCCAGCAGCTTAGGGGCAGTTAATTCACCCCTCCACTTT.

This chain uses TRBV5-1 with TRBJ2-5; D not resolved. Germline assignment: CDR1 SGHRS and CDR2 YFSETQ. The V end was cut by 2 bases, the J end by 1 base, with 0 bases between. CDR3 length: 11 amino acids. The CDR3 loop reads CASSFQETQYF. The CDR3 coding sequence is TGCGCCAGCAGCTTCCAAGAGACCCAGTACTTC.

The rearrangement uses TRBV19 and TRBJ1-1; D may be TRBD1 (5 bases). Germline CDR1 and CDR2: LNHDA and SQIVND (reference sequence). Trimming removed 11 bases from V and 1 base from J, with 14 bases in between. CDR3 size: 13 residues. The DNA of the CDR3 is TGTGCCTCTTTTGCGGGGGGGAACACTGAAGCTTTCTTT. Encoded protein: CASFAGGNTEAFF.

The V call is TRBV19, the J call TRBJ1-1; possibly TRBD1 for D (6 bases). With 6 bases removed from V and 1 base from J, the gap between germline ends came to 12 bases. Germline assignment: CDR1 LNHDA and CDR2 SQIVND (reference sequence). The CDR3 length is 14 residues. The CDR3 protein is CASSARGGNTEAFF. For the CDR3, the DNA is TGTGCCAGTAGCGCGAGGGGGGGGAACACTGAAGCTTTCTTT.

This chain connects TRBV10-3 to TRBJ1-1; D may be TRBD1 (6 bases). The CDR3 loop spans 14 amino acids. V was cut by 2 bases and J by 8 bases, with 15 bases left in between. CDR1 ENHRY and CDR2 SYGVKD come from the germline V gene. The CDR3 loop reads CAISEMTGNSEAFF. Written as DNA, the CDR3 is TGTGCCATCAGTGAGATGACAGGAAATAGCGAAGCTTTCTTT.

For the CDR3, the DNA is TGCGCCAGCACTAAAGGGGTAGCGGGGATAGGGGAGCAGTTCTTC. Translated: CASTKGVAGIGEQFF. V gene TRBV10-2 combines with J gene TRBJ2-1, with 8 bases fitting TRBD2. The V gene's germline CDR1 is WSHSY and CDR2 SAAADI. CDR3 size: 15 residues. V gave up 7 bases and J gave up 10 bases; unmatched junction bases: 15.

CDR3 protein: CASSQPVGETQYF. DNA of the CDR3: TGCGCCAGCAGCCAACCTGTCGGAGAGACCCAGTACTTC. V and J are TRBV4-1 and TRBJ2-5; D not resolved. The V end was cut by 2 bases, the J end by 4 bases, with 8 bases between. There are 13 residues in the CDR3. CDR1 is MGHRA and CDR2 is YSYEKL in the germline V gene.

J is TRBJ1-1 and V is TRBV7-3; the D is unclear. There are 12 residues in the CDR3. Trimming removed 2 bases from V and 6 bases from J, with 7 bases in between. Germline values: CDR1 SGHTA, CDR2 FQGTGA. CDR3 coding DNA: TGTGCCAGCAGCTTATACCGGCCTGAAGCTTTCTTT. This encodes CASSLYRPEAFF.

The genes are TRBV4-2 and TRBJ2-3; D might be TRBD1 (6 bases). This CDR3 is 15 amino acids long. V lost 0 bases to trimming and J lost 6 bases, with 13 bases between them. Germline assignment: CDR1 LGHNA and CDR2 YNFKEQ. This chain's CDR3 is CASSQDHTGTDTQYF. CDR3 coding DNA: TGTGCCAGCAGCCAAGATCACACAGGGACGGATACGCAGTATTTT.

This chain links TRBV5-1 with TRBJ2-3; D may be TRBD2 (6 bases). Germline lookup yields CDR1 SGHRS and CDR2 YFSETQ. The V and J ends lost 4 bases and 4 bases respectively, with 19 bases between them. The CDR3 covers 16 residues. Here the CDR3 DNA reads TGCGCCAGCAGCGGGGGGACGGCGTGGTTGCCAGATACGCAGTATTTT. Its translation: CASSGGTAWLPDTQYF.

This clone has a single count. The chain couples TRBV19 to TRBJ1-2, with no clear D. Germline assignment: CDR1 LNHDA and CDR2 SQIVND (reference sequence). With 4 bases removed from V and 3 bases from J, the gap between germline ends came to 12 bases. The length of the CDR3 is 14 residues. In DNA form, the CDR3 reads TGTGCCAGTAGTAGCGAGTTGGGATACTATGGCTACACCTTC. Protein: CASSSELGYYGYTF.

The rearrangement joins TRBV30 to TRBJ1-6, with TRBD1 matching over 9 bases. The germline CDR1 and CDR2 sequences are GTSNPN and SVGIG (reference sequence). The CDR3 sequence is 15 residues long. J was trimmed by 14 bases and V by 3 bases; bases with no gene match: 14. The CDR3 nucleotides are TGTGCCTGGAGCGAACAGGGGGCTTTGGTATTCACCCTCCACTTT. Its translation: CAWSEQGALVFTLHF.

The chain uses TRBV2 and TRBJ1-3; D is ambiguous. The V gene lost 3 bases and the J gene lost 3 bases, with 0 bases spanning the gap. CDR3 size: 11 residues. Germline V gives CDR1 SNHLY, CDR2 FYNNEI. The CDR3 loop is CASSDGNTIYF. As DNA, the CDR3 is TGTGCCAGCAGTGATGGAAACACCATATATTTT.

The DNA for the CDR3 is TGTGCCAGCAGTTACAGGGCTAATGAAAAACTGTTTTTT. This codes for CASSYRANEKLFF. The J gene is TRBJ1-4, the V gene TRBV6-5, with D hard to call. V dropped 2 bases and J dropped 3 bases, with 4 bases sitting between them. The CDR3 covers 13 residues. Germline CDR1 reads MNHEY; CDR2 reads SVGAGI.

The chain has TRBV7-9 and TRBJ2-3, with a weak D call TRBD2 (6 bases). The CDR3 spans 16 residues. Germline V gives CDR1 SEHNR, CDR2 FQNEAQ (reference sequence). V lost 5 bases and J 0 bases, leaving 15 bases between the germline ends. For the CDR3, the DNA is TGTGCCAGCAGCCCCCCGACTGGGACTAGCACAGATACGCAGTATTTT. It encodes CASSPPTGTSTDTQYF. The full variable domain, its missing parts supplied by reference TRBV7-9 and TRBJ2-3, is DTGVSQNPRHKITKRGQNVTFRCDPISEHNRLYWYRQTLGQGPEFLTYFQNEAQLEKSRLLSDRFSAERPKGSFSTLEIQRTEQGDSAMYLCASSPPTGTSTDTQYFGPGTRLTVL.

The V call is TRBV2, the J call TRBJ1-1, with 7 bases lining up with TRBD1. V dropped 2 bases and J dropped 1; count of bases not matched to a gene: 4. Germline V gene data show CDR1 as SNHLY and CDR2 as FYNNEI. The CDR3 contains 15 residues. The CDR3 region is CASSEFGTANTEAFF. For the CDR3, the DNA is TGTGCCAGCAGTGAATTTGGGACAGCGAACACTGAAGCTTTCTTT. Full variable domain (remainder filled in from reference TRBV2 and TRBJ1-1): EPEVTQTPSHQVTQMGQEVILRCVPISNHLYFYWYRQILGQKVEFLVSFYNNEISEKSEIFDDQFSVERPDGSNFTLKIRSTKLEDSAMYFCASSEFGTANTEAFFGQGTRLTVV.

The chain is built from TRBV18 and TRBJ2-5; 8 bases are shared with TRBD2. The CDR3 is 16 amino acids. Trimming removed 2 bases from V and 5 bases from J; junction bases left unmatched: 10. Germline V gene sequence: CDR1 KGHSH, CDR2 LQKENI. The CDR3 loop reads CASSPTPQRGSETQYF. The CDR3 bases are TGTGCCAGCTCACCAACCCCCCAGCGGGGGAGCGAGACCCAGTACTTC.

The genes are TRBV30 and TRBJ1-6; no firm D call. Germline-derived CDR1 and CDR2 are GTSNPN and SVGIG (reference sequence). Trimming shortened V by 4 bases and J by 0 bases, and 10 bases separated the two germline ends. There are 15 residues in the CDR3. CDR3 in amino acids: CAWKNPSSYNSPLHF. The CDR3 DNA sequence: TGTGCCTGGAAGAATCCTAGCTCCTATAATTCACCCCTCCACTTT.

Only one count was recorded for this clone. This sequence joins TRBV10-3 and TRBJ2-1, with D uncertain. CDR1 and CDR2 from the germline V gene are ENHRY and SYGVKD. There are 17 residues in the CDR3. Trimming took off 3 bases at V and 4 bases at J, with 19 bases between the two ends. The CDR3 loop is CAISDFFAGQDYNEQFF. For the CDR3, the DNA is TGTGCCATCAGTGATTTCTTCGCCGGGCAGGATTACAATGAGCAGTTCTTC.

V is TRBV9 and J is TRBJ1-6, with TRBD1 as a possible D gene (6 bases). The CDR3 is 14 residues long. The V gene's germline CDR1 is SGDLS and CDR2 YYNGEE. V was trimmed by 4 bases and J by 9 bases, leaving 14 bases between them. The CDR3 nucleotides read TGTGCCAGCAGCCCTCAGGGGACGGGTTCACCCCTCCACTTT. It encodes CASSPQGTGSPLHF.

CDR3 amino acids: CASSVPGTAAYEQYF. DNA of the CDR3: TGTGCCAGCAGTGTTCCCGGGACAGCCGCCTACGAGCAGTACTTC. The chain employs TRBV6-1 and TRBJ2-7; 7 nucleotides agree with TRBD1. CDR3 length: 15 amino acids. After removal of 4 bases from V and 2 bases from J, the junction contained 8 bases not matched to a gene. Per the germline V gene, CDR1 is MNHNS and CDR2 is SASEGT.

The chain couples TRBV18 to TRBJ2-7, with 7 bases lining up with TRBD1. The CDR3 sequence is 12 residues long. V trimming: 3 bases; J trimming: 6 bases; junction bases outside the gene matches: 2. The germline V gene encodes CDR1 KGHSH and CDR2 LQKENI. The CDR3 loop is CASSPTGFEQYF. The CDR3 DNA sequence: TGTGCCAGCTCACCGACAGGGTTCGAGCAGTACTTC.

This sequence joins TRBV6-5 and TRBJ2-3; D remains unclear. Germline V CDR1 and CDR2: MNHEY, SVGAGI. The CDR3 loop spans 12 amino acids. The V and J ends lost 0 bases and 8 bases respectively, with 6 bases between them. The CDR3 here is CASSYSGSTQYF. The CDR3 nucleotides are TGTGCCAGCAGTTACTCGGGGTCTACGCAGTATTTT.

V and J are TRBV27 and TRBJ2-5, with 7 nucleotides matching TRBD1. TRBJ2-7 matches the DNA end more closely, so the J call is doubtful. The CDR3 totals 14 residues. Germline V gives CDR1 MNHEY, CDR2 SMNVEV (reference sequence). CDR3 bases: TGTGCCAGCAGCACCTCGGACAGGCCCTACGAGCAGTACTTC. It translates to CASSTSDRPYEQYF.

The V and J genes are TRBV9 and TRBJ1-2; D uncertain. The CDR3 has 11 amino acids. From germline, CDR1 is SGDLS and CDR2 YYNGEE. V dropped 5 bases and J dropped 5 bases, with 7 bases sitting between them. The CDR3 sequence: CASSDLYGYTF. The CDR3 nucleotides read TGTGCCAGCAGTGACCTATATGGCTACACCTTC.